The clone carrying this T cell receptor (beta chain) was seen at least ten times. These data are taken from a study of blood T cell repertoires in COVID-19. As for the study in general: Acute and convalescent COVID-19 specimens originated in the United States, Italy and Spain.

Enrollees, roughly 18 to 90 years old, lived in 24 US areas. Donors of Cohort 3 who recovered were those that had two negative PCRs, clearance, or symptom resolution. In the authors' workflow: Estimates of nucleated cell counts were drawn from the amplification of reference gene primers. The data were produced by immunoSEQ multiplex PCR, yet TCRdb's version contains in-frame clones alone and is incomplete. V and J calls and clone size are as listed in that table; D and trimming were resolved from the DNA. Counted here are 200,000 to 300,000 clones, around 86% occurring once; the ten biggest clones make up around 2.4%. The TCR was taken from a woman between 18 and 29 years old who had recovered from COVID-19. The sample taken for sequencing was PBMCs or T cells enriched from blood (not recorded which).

The CDR3 region has the DNA TGTGCCAGCAGCTCTCTGGGGGCTTCAGGTGGCTACACCTTC. Its translation: CASSSLGASGGYTF. This chain joins TRBV11-3 and TRBJ1-2; tentative D call: TRBD1 (6 bases). Germline CDR1 and CDR2: SGHNT and YENEEA. CDR3 size: 14 residues. V was trimmed by 4 bases and J by 7 bases, leaving 16 bases between them.